The source of this T cell receptor beta chain is a study of T cells in Graves' hyperthyroidism and ophthalmopathy. For the study at large: Specimen type is peripheral blood, collected at initial diagnosis prior to any treatment.

TCR beta CDR3 regions were amplified from RNA transcripts. When the TCR CDR3 underwent first-round RT-PCR, the HTBI primer set was used. TCRdb fed the multiplex PCR reads into MiXCR, producing one record per CDR3 protein. There are about 250,000 distinct CDR3 sequences in the sample; approximately 16% occur only once, and more than 30% lies in the top ten. This clonotype was found many times. This clonotype was obtained from a woman aged 45-60 years with Graves' hyperthyroidism that later progressed to Graves' ophthalmopathy. Sequencing was done on a sample of blood.

The CDR3 sequence: CAWSRRAQYF. DNA for the CDR3: TGTGCCTGGAGTAGGCGCGCCCAGTACTTC. This chain connects TRBV30 to TRBJ2-5; no reliable D call. The CDR3 is made up of 10 amino acids. CDR1 is GTSNPN, CDR2 SVGIG, per germline (reference sequence). The V end was cut by 2 bases, the J end by 9 bases, with 7 bases between.